Reported below is one T cell receptor (beta chain). The data derive from a study of blood T cells in healthy people across ages. Through a sample-barcoded 5' primer and a J-beta primer mix, a second PCR was run for roughly 6 to 12 cycles. MiXCR was run by TCRdb on the 5' RACE reads, yielding one entry per CDR3 protein. The top ten clones hold 13% of a sample with 650,000 to 1,000,000 distinct CDR3 sequences, about 37% of them seen once. The clonotype comes from a man aged 18 to 30 in good health. Sequences were obtained from blood.

CDR3 amino acids: CASSLGEQGGYNEQFF. In DNA form, the CDR3 reads TGTGCCAGCAGCTTAGGGGAACAGGGAGGGTACAATGAGCAGTTCTTC. V gene TRBV7-3 combines with J gene TRBJ2-1, with D tentatively TRBD2 (7 bases). From germline, CDR1 is SGHTA and CDR2 FQGTGA. The CDR3 spans 16 residues. Trimming shortened V by 2 bases and J by 4 bases, and 15 bases separated the two germline ends. The full variable domain, with the rest looked up from reference TRBV7-3 and TRBJ2-1, is GAGVSQTPSNKVTEKGKYVELRCDPISGHTALYWYRQSLGQGPEFLIYFQGTGAADDSGLPNDRFFAVRPEGSVSTLKIQRTERGDSAVYLCASSLGEQGGYNEQFFGPGTRLTVL.